The 20 T cell receptor beta chains listed next were all sequenced from one sample in a study of blood T cell repertoires in COVID-19. This table comes from immunoSEQ multiplex PCR, and its TCRdb copy is limited to in-frame clones, with some not included. The sample holds fewer than 350,000 clones, roughly 93% seen once. Sequencing used PBMCs or T cells enriched from blood (not recorded which). These receptors originate from a woman in her 40s with acute COVID-19.

This sequence joins TRBV2 and TRBJ2-5; 11 bases are a match to TRBD1. With V trimmed by 6 bases and J by 4 bases, 10 bases remained unmatched. The germline CDR1 and CDR2 sequences are SNHLY and FYNNEI. The CDR3 is made up of 16 amino acids. This CDR3 is CASRAGTGGSLETQYF. In nucleotides, the CDR3 is TGTGCCAGCAGGGCCGGGACAGGGGGAAGTCTAGAGACCCAGTACTTC. The whole variable domain, filled in from reference TRBV2 and TRBJ2-5, reads EPEVTQTPSHQVTQMGQEVILRCVPISNHLYFYWYRQILGQKVEFLVSFYNNEISEKSEIFDDQFSVERPDGSNFTLKIRSTKLEDSAMYFCASRAGTGGSLETQYFGPGTRLLVL.

The chain combines TRBV6-2 or TRBV6-3 with TRBJ2-3; D remains unclear. Trimming pared 4 bases from V and 3 bases from J, leaving 11 bases between. The CDR3 loop spans 14 amino acids. Germline CDR1 MNHEY, CDR2 SVGEGT. The CDR3, as DNA: TGTGCCAGCAGTTGGGCGTACCGTACAGATACGCAGTATTTT. It translates to CASSWAYRTDTQYF.

The chain carries TRBV4-1 and TRBJ1-4; no reliable D call. Germline V gene lookup returns CDR1 MGHRA and CDR2 YSYEKL. V lost 3 bases, J lost 14 bases, and 13 bases lay in between. This CDR3 contains 12 residues. The CDR3 DNA reads TGCGCCAGCAGCCATCGCCGGGAATTGCTGTTTTTT. Residues: CASSHRRELLFF.

This chain uses TRBV24-1 with TRBJ1-2; 7 nucleotides line up with TRBD1. The CDR3 length is 13 residues. V was pared by 6 bases and J by 2 bases, with 2 bases of the junction left unmatched. CDR1 and CDR2 from the germline V gene are KGHDR and SFDVKD. CDR3 bases: TGTGCCACCAGTCCAGGGGGAAACTATGGCTACACCTTC. It is translated as CATSPGGNYGYTF.

This clone was seen just once. This chain uses TRBV9 with TRBJ1-6, with TRBD1 identical over 8 bases. CDR1 SGDLS and CDR2 YYNGEE come from the germline V gene. CDR3 length equals 13 residues. V lost 3 bases, J lost 13 bases, and 6 bases stayed unmatched. The CDR3 sequence is CASSGRQGSPLHF. The CDR3 nucleotides are TGTGCCAGCAGCGGACGACAGGGGAGCCCCCTCCACTTT.

This chain connects TRBV5-5 to TRBJ1-6, with TRBD1 matching 8 bases. Germline CDR1 and CDR2: SGHKS and YYEKEE (reference sequence). V lost 4 bases, J lost 2 bases, and 5 bases stayed unmatched. This CDR3 contains 16 residues. CDR3 region: CASSLTTGAYNSPLHF. The CDR3 DNA reads TGTGCCAGCAGCCTCACGACAGGGGCCTATAATTCACCCCTCCACTTT.

This clone showed up just a few times. The V gene is TRBV9, the J gene TRBJ1-4, with 10 positions matching TRBD1. The V segment lost 4 bases and the J segment 8 bases; nucleotides outside the gene matches: 8. The CDR3 is 15 residues long. Germline-derived CDR1 and CDR2 are SGDLS and YYNGEE. Here the CDR3 DNA reads TGTGCCAGCAGCCCTCGACAGGGGGCTGGGGAAAAACTGTTTTTT. This codes for CASSPRQGAGEKLFF.

Comments on this clone: The sample contains more than one DNA sequence encoding this CDR3. The V call is TRBV30, the J call TRBJ2-7; TRBD1 matches 9 bases. CDR3 length equals 14 residues. Germline lookup yields CDR1 GTSNPN and CDR2 SVGIG (reference sequence). V lost 0 bases, J lost 4 bases, and 4 bases stayed unmatched. DNA for the CDR3: TGTGCCTGGAGTGTGGGGACAGGGAATTACGAGCAGTACTTC. This gives the protein CAWSVGTGNYEQYF.

V and J are TRBV10-1 and TRBJ2-5; no firm D call. V was clipped by 0 bases and J by 1 base, with 12 bases between them. CDR3 length: 16 residues. Germline V gene lookup returns CDR1 WNHNN and CDR2 SYGVQD (reference sequence). Written as DNA, the CDR3 is TGCGCCAGCAGTGAGTCGTTGGTAACGGTCCAAGAGACCCAGTACTTC. Encoded protein: CASSESLVTVQETQYF.

V is TRBV6-2 or TRBV6-3 and J is TRBJ2-7; D is perhaps TRBD2 (5 bases). V lost 6 bases, J lost 5 bases, and 8 bases lay in between. The germline V gene has CDR1 MNHEY and CDR2 SVGEGT. CDR3 length equals 11 residues. The chain's CDR3 is CASSHGDEQYF. The CDR3 bases are TGTGCCAGCAGCCACGGGGACGAGCAGTACTTC.

The V gene is TRBV27, the J gene TRBJ2-1; TRBD2 matches 9 bases. The CDR3 covers 16 residues. Germline values: CDR1 MNHEY, CDR2 SMNVEV (reference sequence). V was pared by 2 bases and J by 6 bases, with 8 bases of the junction left unmatched. The CDR3 nucleotides read TGTGCCAGCAGTTTAATGAATGGACTAGCGAGCAATGAGCAGTTCTTC. The encoded protein is CASSLMNGLASNEQFF.

The CDR3 DNA sequence: TGCAGCGTTGAACAGGGGCCCCACCCCTCCGAGCAGTACTTC. This sequence encodes CSVEQGPHPSEQYF. The V gene is TRBV29-1, the J gene TRBJ2-7; D might be TRBD1 (6 bases). Trimming stripped 2 bases from V and 6 bases from J, with 17 bases between. From germline, CDR1 is SQVTM and CDR2 ANQGSEA. The CDR3 loop spans 14 amino acids.

The chain carries TRBV11-3 and TRBJ2-1, with 13 nucleotides matching TRBD2. Germline V gives CDR1 SGHNT, CDR2 YENEEA. The CDR3 contains 16 residues. Trimming at V came to 4 bases and at J to 5 bases, leaving 5 bases not matched to a gene. The CDR3 coding sequence is TGTGCCAGCAGCTACTCCGGGACTAGCGGGAACAATGAGCAGTTCTTC. It encodes CASSYSGTSGNNEQFF.

For the CDR3, the DNA is TGTGCCAGCAGCTTTTCTCGACTAGCGGGAGGGTCCGATGAGCAGTTCTTC. It yields the protein CASSFSRLAGGSDEQFF. V and J are TRBV11-3 and TRBJ2-1, with 14 positions matching TRBD2. Germline V gene lookup returns CDR1 SGHNT and CDR2 YENEEA. Trimming at V came to 3 bases and at J to 8 bases, leaving 9 bases not matched to a gene. CDR3 length: 17 amino acids.

This rearrangement joins TRBV2 to TRBJ1-6; 8 positions agree with TRBD1. The CDR3 consists of 18 residues. V lost 0 bases to trimming and J lost 6 bases; unmatched junction nucleotides: 10. The germline V gene encodes CDR1 SNHLY and CDR2 FYNNEI. CDR3 protein: CASSEARAGGPSNSPLHF. The CDR3 region has the DNA TGTGCCAGCAGTGAAGCGCGGGCAGGGGGCCCTTCTAATTCACCCCTCCACTTT.

The V and J genes are TRBV6-5 and TRBJ2-7, with D maybe TRBD1 (6 bases). This CDR3 region has 14 residues. V lost 6 bases and J lost 0, with 12 bases in between. Germline assignment: CDR1 MNHEY and CDR2 SVGAGI. CDR3 DNA sequence: TGTGCCAGCAGAACAGGGTACGGCTCCTACGAGCAGTACTTC. Translated, it gives CASRTGYGSYEQYF.

J is TRBJ2-7 and V is TRBV9; no clear D. This CDR3 is built from 12 residues. From germline, CDR1 is SGDLS and CDR2 YYNGEE. V shed 3 bases and J shed 2 bases, with 6 bases lying between them. The CDR3 DNA reads TGTGCCAGCAGCGACACGACCTACGAGCAGTACTTC. Amino acids: CASSDTTYEQYF.

The chain joins TRBV5-5 to TRBJ1-2; no reliable D call. V was shortened by 5 bases and J by 0 bases, with 8 bases between the two germline ends. CDR3 length equals 13 residues. CDR1 SGHKS and CDR2 YYEKEE come from the germline V gene (reference sequence). CDR3 protein: CASRSEANYGYTF. The CDR3 region has the DNA TGTGCCAGCAGATCGGAGGCTAACTATGGCTACACCTTC.

The chain is built from TRBV7-9 and TRBJ2-7, with 7 bases identical to TRBD2. The CDR3 contains 15 residues. Trimming cost V 3 bases and J 1 base; bases outside gene matches: 6. Germline CDR1 is SEHNR and CDR2 is FQNEAQ (reference sequence). CDR3 sequence: CASSFAGDLSYEQYF. The CDR3 DNA follows: TGTGCCAGCAGCTTTGCGGGGGACCTATCCTACGAGCAGTACTTC.

V is TRBV1 and J is TRBJ2-2; TRBD2 was called by the table and not checked on the DNA. TRBV1 represents a pseudogene. The CDR3 sequence is 21 residues long. The CDR3, as DNA: TGCACCAGCAGCCCAACAAGGCGGGGACTAGCGGGTAGAGCGAACACCGGGGAGCTGTTTTTT. Translated: CTSSPTRRGLAGRANTGELFF.